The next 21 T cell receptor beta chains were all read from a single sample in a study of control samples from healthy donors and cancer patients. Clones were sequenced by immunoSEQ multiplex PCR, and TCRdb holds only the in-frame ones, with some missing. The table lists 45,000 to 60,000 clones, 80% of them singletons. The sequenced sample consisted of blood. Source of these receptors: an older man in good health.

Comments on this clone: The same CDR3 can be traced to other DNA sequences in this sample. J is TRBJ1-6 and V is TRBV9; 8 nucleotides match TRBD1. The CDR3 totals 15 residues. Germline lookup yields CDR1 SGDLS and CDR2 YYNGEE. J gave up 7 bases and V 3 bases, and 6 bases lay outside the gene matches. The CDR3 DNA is TGTGCCAGCAGCGCCGGACAGGGAGGAAATTCACCCCTCCACTTT. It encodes CASSAGQGGNSPLHF.

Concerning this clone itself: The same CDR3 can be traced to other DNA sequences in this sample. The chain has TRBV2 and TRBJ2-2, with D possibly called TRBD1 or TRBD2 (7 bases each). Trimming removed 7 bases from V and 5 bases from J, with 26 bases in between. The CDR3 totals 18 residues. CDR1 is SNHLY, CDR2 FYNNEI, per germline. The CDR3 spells CASNRRGPGGRGTGELFF. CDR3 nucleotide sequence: TGTGCCAGCAACCGAAGGGGGCCGGGGGGCCGAGGAACCGGGGAGCTGTTTTTT.

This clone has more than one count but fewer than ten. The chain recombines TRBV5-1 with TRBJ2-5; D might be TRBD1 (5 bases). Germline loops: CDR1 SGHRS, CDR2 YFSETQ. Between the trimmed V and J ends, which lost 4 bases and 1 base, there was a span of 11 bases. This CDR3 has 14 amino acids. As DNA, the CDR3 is TGCGCCAGCAGCCTTATAGACAGCCAAGAGACCCAGTACTTC. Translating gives CASSLIDSQETQYF.

Here the CDR3 DNA reads TGCGCCAGCAGCTTGTACGACGGGCAAGAGACCCAGTACTTC. Translated: CASSLYDGQETQYF. This chain joins TRBV5-1 and TRBJ2-5; D unresolved. Germline lookup yields CDR1 SGHRS and CDR2 YFSETQ. This CDR3 has 14 amino acids. Trimming removed 1 base at V and 2 bases at J, with 9 bases between.

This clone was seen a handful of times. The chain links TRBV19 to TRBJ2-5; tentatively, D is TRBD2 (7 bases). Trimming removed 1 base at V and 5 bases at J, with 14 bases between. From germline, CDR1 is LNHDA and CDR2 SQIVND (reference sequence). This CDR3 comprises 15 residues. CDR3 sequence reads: CASSIARRGGETQYF. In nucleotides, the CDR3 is TGTGCCAGTAGTATAGCCCGGAGGGGGGGCGAGACCCAGTACTTC.

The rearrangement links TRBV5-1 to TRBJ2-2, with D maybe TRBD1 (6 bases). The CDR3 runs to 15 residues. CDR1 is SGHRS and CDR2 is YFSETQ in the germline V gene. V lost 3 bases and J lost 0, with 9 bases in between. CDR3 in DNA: TGCGCCAGCAGCTCAGGGGTCCCGAACACCGGGGAGCTGTTTTTT. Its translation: CASSSGVPNTGELFF.

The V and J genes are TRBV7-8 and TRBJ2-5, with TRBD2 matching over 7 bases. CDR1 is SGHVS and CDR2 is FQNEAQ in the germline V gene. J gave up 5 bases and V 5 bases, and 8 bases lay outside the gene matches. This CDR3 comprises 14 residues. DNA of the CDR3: TGTGCCAGCAGCCAGGGACTATCGGCGGAGACCCAGTACTTC. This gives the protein CASSQGLSAETQYF.

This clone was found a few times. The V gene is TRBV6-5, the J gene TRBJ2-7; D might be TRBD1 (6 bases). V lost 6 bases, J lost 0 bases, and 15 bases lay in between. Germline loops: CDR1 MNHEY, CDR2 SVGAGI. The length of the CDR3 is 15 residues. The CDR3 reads CASRRTATSSYEQYF. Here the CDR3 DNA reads TGTGCCAGCAGGAGGACAGCGACAAGCTCCTACGAGCAGTACTTC.

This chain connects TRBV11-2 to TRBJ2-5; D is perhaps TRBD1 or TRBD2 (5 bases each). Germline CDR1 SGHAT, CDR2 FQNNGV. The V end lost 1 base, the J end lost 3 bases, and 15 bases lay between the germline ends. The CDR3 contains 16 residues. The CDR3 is CASSLAPGRGEETQYF. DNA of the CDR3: TGTGCCAGCAGCTTAGCGCCGGGGCGAGGGGAAGAGACCCAGTACTTC. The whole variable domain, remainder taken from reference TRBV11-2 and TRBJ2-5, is EAGVAQSPRYKIIEKRQSVAFWCNPISGHATLYWYQQILGQGPKLLIQFQNNGVVDDSQLPKDRFSAERLKGVDSTLKIQPAKLEDSAVYLCASSLAPGRGEETQYFGPGTRLLVL.

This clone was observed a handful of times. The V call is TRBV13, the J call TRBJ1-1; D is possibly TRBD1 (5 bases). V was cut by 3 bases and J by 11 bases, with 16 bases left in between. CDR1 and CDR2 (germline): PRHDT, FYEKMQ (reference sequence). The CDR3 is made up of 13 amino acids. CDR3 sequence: CASSLQGLLGAFF. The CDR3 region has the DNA TGTGCCAGCAGCTTGCAGGGCTTATTGGGGGCTTTCTTT.

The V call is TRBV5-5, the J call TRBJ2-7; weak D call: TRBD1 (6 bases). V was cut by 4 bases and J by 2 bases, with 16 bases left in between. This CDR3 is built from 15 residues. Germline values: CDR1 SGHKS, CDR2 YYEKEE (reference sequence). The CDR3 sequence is CASSTAPTGPYEQYF. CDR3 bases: TGTGCCAGCAGCACCGCTCCGACAGGACCCTACGAGCAGTACTTC.

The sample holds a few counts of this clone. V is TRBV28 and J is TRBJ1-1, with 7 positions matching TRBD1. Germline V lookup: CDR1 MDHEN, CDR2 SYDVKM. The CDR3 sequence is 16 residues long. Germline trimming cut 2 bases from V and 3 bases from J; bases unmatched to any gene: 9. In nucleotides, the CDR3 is TGTGCCAGCAGTTTAAGTACAGGGGCCGGGGACACTGAAGCTTTCTTT. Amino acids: CASSLSTGAGDTEAFF.

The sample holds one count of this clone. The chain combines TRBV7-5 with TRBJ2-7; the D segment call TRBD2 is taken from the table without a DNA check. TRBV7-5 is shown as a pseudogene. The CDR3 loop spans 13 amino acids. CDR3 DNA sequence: TGTGCCAGAAGCTTAGACGCGTTCTACGAGCAGTACTTC. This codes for CARSLDAFYEQYF.

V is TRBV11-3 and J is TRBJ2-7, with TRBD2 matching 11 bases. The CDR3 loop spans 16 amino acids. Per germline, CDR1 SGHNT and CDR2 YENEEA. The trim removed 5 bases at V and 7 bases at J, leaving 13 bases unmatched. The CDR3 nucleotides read TGTGCCAGCAGCCTGAGAAAGACTAGCGGGATGGATGAGCAGTACTTC. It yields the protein CASSLRKTSGMDEQYF.

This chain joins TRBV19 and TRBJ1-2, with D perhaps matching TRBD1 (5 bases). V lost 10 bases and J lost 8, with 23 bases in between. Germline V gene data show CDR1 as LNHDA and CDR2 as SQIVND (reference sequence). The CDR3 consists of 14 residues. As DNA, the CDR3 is TGTGCCACTGACGACAGAGGCGGCTCCCGGGGCTACACCTTC. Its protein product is CATDDRGGSRGYTF.

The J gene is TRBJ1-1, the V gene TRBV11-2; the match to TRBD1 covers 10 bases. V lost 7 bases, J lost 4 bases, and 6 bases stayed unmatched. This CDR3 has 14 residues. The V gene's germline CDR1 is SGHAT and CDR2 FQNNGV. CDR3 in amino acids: CASMQDRGFTEAFF. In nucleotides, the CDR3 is TGTGCCAGCATGCAGGACAGGGGGTTCACTGAAGCTTTCTTT.

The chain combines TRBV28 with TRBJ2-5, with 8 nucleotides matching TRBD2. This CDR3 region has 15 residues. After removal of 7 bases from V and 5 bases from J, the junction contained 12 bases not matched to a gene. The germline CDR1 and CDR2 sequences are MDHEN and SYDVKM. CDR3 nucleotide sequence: TGTGCCAGCACCGTTGGGGGACTAGGGAGGGAGACCCAGTACTTC. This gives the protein CASTVGGLGRETQYF.

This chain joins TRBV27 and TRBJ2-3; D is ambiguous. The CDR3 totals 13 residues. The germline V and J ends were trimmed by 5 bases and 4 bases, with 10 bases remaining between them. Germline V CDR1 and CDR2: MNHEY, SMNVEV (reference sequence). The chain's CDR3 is CASSPTLADTQYF. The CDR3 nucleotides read TGTGCCAGCAGTCCGACTCTTGCAGATACGCAGTATTTT.

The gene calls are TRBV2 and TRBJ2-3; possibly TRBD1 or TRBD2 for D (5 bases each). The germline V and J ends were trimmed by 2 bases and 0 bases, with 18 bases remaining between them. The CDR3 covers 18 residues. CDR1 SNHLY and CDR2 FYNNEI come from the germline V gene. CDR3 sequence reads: CASSERLSWGPSTDTQYF. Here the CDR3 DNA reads TGTGCCAGCAGTGAAAGGTTAAGCTGGGGACCCAGCACAGATACGCAGTATTTT.

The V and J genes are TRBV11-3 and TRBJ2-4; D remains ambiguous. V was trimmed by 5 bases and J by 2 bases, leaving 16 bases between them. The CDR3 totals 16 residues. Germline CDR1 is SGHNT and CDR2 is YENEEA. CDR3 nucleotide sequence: TGTGCCAGCAGCCCTGGCCTTACGGGTTCCAAAAACATTCAGTACTTC. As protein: CASSPGLTGSKNIQYF.

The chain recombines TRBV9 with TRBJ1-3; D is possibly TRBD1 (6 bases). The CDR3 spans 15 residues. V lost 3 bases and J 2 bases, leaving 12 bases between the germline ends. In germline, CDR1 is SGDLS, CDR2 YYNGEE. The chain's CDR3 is CASSAYEGAGNTIYF. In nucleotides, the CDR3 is TGTGCCAGCAGCGCCTATGAGGGGGCTGGAAACACCATATATTTT.